This T cell receptor beta chain was captured by sequencing in a study of T cell responses to AZD1222 COVID-19 vaccine. V lost 8 bases and J 4 bases, leaving 16 bases between the germline ends. This CDR3 comprises 14 residues. Germline lookup yields CDR1 SGHRS and CDR2 YFSETQ. General study findings and limits: Regions 160-218 and 743-854 dominated among vaccine-associated CD4 TCRs spanning spike. Repertoires were collected only later (after the peak T cell response had occurred). Just 5 or 6 AZD1222 recipients tested seropositive at baseline.

In the case of this clone: Antigen specificity is unknown.

Method: immunoSEQ multiplex PCR; TCRdb's copy keeps in-frame clones and lacks some. The repertoire consists of 110,000 or so clones, with 70% to 90% occurring once and the leading ten covering roughly 15%. Material: peripheral blood, obtained 28 days after the second AZD1222 dose. The TCR was taken from an adult who received the AZD1222 COVID-19 vaccine. This chain uses TRBV5-1 with TRBJ2-1; D is unresolved. In DNA, the CDR3 is TGCGCCAGTCAACCCTCGACGGCATACAATGAGCAGTTCTTC. Protein product: CASQPSTAYNEQFF.